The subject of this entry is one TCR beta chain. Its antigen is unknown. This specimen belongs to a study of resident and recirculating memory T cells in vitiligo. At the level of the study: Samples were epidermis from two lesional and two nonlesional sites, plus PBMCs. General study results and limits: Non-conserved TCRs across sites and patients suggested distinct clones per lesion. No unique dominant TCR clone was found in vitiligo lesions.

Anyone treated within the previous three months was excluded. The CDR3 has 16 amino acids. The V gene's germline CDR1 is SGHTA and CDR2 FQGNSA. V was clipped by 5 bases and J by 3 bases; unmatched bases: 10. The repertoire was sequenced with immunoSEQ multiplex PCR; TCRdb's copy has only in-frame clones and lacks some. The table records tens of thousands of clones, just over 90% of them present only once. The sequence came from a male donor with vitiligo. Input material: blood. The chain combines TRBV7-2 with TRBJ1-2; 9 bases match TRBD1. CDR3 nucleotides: TGTGCCAGCAGCCCGAACCCCGGGACAGGGTACTATGGCTACACCTTC. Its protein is CASSPNPGTGYYGYTF.